The subject of this entry is one T cell receptor beta chain. Antigen specificity is unknown. The CDR3 covers 15 residues. This sample was included in a study of cytomegalovirus exposure and HLA in healthy donors. Study-level results: Using the classifier, cytomegalovirus status was reportedly diagnosed with high specificity and sensitivity.

This PCR relied on a set of 60 Vbeta primers and 13 Jbeta primers. Libraries were prepared by immunoSEQ multiplex PCR; TCRdb keeps only in-frame clonotypes and omits some of them. This table has roughly 90,000 clones, less than 80% appearing once. The rearrangement joins TRBV21-1 to TRBJ2-2; the table calls TRBD2, which could not be checked here. TRBV21-1 constitutes a pseudogene. The sample was PBMCs. This TCR derives from a man aged 25-45 years in good health and CMV-seropositive. This chain's CDR3 is CASSGVLGSTGELFF. The DNA of the CDR3 is TGTGCCAGCAGCGGTGTCCTTGGGAGCACCGGGGAGCTGTTTTTT.